This T cell receptor beta chain was sequenced for a study of T cell changes during pregnancy in multiple sclerosis (dated by TCRdb to the late 2010s). Describing the broader study: Changes in the T cell repertoire over the course of pregnancy were examined in this study in women with multiple sclerosis.

Libraries were constructed by the immunoSEQ multiplex PCR assay. TCRdb obtained this table from immuneACCESS and retained in-frame rearrangements with V and J assigned. These tables miss some clones; where compared with another copy, unresolved V genes account for less than half of the shortfall, and the remainder is unexplained. This sample gives tens of thousands of clones in total; under 95% of them show up just once. The ten top clones hold less than 0.65% of the sample. Looking up the germline V gene yields CDR1 MNHEY and CDR2 SVGAGI. V drops 6 bases and J drops 0 bases, leaving 6 bases in between. The CDR3 goes from the cysteine to the phenylalanine over 13 residues. Just the 39-base CDR3 DNA is kept, in frame starting at base 1. A single count supports this clone. This clone's antigen is unknown. Base qualities are not provided; no much larger clone lies one nucleotide away.

Rearrangement joined TRBV6-5 to TRBJ1-3; too little of a D gene remains to name it. This clonotype was sampled from a female donor with multiple sclerosis, enrolled in a pregnancy study. Sequencing was performed on CD4+ T cells from peripheral blood mononuclear cells, taken in the second trimester of pregnancy. The sequenced DNA: TGTGCCAGCAGGGCCCTCTCTGGAAACACCATATATTTT. This encodes CASRALSGNTIYF.